A selection of T cell receptor beta chains follows, all from one sample in a study of blood T cell repertoires in COVID-19. Generated by immunoSEQ multiplex PCR, the TCRdb table keeps only in-frame clones and is missing some. The data contain hundreds of thousands of clones, roughly 90% of them singletons. The sequenced sample was peripheral blood. Receptor source: a woman younger than 45 with COVID-19, enrolled during active disease. Each CDR3 is given with its conserved first and last residue. Fields, in order: J gene, clone size, V gene, CDR3 protein. The size entry is marked missing in some rows and otherwise reads once, few, many or a size class.

j_call: TRBJ1-5
clone_size: -
v_call: TRBV7-6
cdr3_aa: CARNWGDQPQHF

j_call: TRBJ2-2
clone_size: -
v_call: TRBV5-6
cdr3_aa: CASRPGTGRTNTGELFF

j_call: TRBJ2-7
clone_size: once
v_call: TRBV5-1
cdr3_aa: CASSPPRDRVNEQYF

j_call: TRBJ2-7
clone_size: -
v_call: TRBV6-2/TRBV6-3
cdr3_aa: CASSNGDRVYEQYF

j_call: TRBJ2-5
clone_size: -
v_call: TRBV27
cdr3_aa: CASSLRDGGETQYF

j_call: TRBJ1-1
clone_size: -
v_call: TRBV27
cdr3_aa: CASSFLGAPEAFF

j_call: TRBJ2-2
clone_size: -
v_call: TRBV5-1
cdr3_aa: CASSLAAGRNTGELFF

j_call: TRBJ1-1
clone_size: once
v_call: TRBV6-5
cdr3_aa: CASSIPGGNTEAFF

j_call: TRBJ1-1
clone_size: few
v_call: TRBV2
cdr3_aa: CASILGQANTEAFF

j_call: TRBJ2-7
clone_size: -
v_call: TRBV7-6
cdr3_aa: CASSFEGRAYEQYF

j_call: TRBJ2-3
clone_size: -
v_call: TRBV30
cdr3_aa: CAWSRGLAGSTDTQYF

j_call: TRBJ1-1
clone_size: -
v_call: TRBV29-1
cdr3_aa: CSVEDNRGFSRNTEAFF

j_call: TRBJ1-1
clone_size: -
v_call: TRBV7-9
cdr3_aa: CASSLGQGFRNTEAFF

j_call: TRBJ2-1
clone_size: -
v_call: TRBV27
cdr3_aa: CASSLPGGSYNEQFF

j_call: TRBJ2-7
clone_size: -
v_call: TRBV4-3
cdr3_aa: CASSQVPGQEEQYF

j_call: TRBJ2-7
clone_size: -
v_call: TRBV7-3
cdr3_aa: CASSSLPGLVDYEQYF

j_call: TRBJ2-3
clone_size: -
v_call: TRBV4-2
cdr3_aa: CASSQVGLAGDPGDTQYF

j_call: TRBJ2-7
clone_size: -
v_call: TRBV27
cdr3_aa: CASSLQAEYEQYF

j_call: TRBJ2-1
clone_size: -
v_call: TRBV7-9
cdr3_aa: CASSLLGLADNEQFF

j_call: TRBJ1-2
clone_size: once
v_call: TRBV5-5
cdr3_aa: CASSLAGAGGYTF

j_call: TRBJ1-5
clone_size: -
v_call: TRBV15
cdr3_aa: CATSRGGFGQPQHF

j_call: TRBJ1-5
clone_size: few
v_call: TRBV27
cdr3_aa: CASSPYGGRNQPQHF

j_call: TRBJ1-3
clone_size: -
v_call: TRBV5-4
cdr3_aa: CASSVLSGNTIYF

j_call: TRBJ2-7
clone_size: -
v_call: TRBV18
cdr3_aa: CASSPTSLGNEQYF

j_call: TRBJ2-2
clone_size: -
v_call: TRBV5-1
cdr3_aa: CASSGGLNTGELFF

j_call: TRBJ2-3
clone_size: -
v_call: TRBV6-1
cdr3_aa: CASSEGEGVTDTQYF

j_call: TRBJ2-1
clone_size: -
v_call: TRBV2
cdr3_aa: CATLGGGSEQFF

j_call: TRBJ1-1
clone_size: -
v_call: TRBV3-1/TRBV3-2
cdr3_aa: CASSQDPGWRGTGTYRAFF

j_call: TRBJ1-2
clone_size: few
v_call: TRBV11-2
cdr3_aa: CASSRDRFYGYTF

j_call: TRBJ2-7
clone_size: -
v_call: TRBV11-2
cdr3_aa: CASSPGLAGVLEQYF

j_call: TRBJ1-2
clone_size: -
v_call: TRBV4-1
cdr3_aa: CASSQDPTSYGYTF

j_call: TRBJ2-7
clone_size: -
v_call: TRBV6-2/TRBV6-3
cdr3_aa: CASSRTSGTYEQYF

j_call: TRBJ2-4
clone_size: -
v_call: TRBV27
cdr3_aa: CASSPREAKNIQYF

j_call: TRBJ2-7
clone_size: -
v_call: TRBV7-2
cdr3_aa: CASSAAGTGGPLDEQYF

j_call: TRBJ2-5
clone_size: -
v_call: TRBV5-8
cdr3_aa: CASSSRVPRKTQYF

j_call: TRBJ2-7
clone_size: -
v_call: TRBV15
cdr3_aa: CATSRGQATYEQYF

j_call: TRBJ1-2
clone_size: -
v_call: TRBV6-6
cdr3_aa: CASSYSPGYGYTF

j_call: TRBJ2-1
clone_size: -
v_call: TRBV4-1
cdr3_aa: CASSHLSGSFYNEQFF

j_call: TRBJ2-5
clone_size: -
v_call: TRBV20-1
cdr3_aa: CSASPLAGMGETQYF

j_call: TRBJ2-3
clone_size: -
v_call: TRBV9
cdr3_aa: CASSVVGAGADTQYF

j_call: TRBJ2-5
clone_size: -
v_call: TRBV6-1
cdr3_aa: CASSEWASGSKETQYF

j_call: TRBJ2-2
clone_size: -
v_call: TRBV6-4
cdr3_aa: CASSEQATLDTGELFF

j_call: TRBJ2-2
clone_size: -
v_call: TRBV7-8
cdr3_aa: CASSLWGEGLTGELFF

j_call: TRBJ1-3
clone_size: -
v_call: TRBV7-9
cdr3_aa: CASSLGGSNTIYF

j_call: TRBJ2-5
clone_size: -
v_call: TRBV5-1
cdr3_aa: CASSSGEAQETQYF

j_call: TRBJ2-7
clone_size: -
v_call: TRBV6-5
cdr3_aa: CASRPRNALSYEQYF